Given below is one TCR beta chain in context. Antigen: not known. The source of the sample is a study of cytomegalovirus exposure and HLA in healthy donors. Findings and limits, study-wide: Listed as cytomegalovirus-associated were 164 TCR beta chains. Specific recognition of CMV antigens was confirmed in vitro for a few chains (all CMV-associated).

The table came from immunoSEQ multiplex PCR; TCRdb's copy has only in-frame clones and leaves some out. The table records fewer than 150,000 clones, almost 90% of them present only once. This CDR3 contains 16 residues. Germline V lookup: CDR1 GTSNPN, CDR2 SVGIG (reference sequence). Trimming cost V 3 bases and J 1 base; bases outside gene matches: 11. The donors were in the roughly 120-subject validation cohort, distinct from the roughly 720-subject first cohort. The J gene is TRBJ1-1, the V gene TRBV30; 7 bases are shared with TRBD1. The sample comprised PBMCs. This TCR was recovered from a man younger than 45 in good health and CMV-seronegative. CDR3 sequence: CAWSALLTGANTEAFF. CDR3 coding DNA: TGTGCCTGGAGCGCCCTTCTTACAGGGGCGAACACTGAAGCTTTCTTT.